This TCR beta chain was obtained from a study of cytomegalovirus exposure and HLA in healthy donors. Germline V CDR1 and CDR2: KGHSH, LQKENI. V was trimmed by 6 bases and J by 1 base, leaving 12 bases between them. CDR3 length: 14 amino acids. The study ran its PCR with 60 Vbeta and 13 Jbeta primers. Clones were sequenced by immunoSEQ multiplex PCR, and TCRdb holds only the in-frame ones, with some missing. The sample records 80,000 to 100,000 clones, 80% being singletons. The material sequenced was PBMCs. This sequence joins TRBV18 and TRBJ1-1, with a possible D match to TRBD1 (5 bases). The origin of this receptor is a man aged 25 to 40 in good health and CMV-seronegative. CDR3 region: CASSPDRKNTEAFF. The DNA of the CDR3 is TGTGCCAGCTCCCCAGACAGAAAGAACACTGAAGCTTTCTTT.